This T cell receptor (beta chain) was found in a study of blood T cells in healthy people across ages. With a J-beta primer mix and a sample-barcoded 5' primer, a second PCR ran about 7 to 12 cycles. TCRdb recomputed calls from the 5' RACE reads with MiXCR, one row per CDR3 protein. In the table there are around 780,000 distinct CDR3 sequences, roughly 50% of which are singletons. The germline gives CDR1 MNHEY, CDR2 SVGAGI. The CDR3 is 16 residues long. Of note for this clonotype: Its target is not known. Its ends do not fully match the called genes, so a read error is possible.

Points from the study as a whole: No conclusive comparison of naive versus antigen-experienced cells was possible with unsorted PBMCs. Changes in expanded clonotypes were possibly confounded, as the CMV status of donors was unknown.

This clonotype was sampled from a man in his forties in good health. The sequenced sample consisted of blood. J is TRBJ2-3 and V is TRBV6-5, with D perhaps TRBD2 (6 bases). The DNA of the CDR3 is TGTGCCAGCAGTTACTGGGCGGGAACTAGCACAGATGCGCAGTATTTT. Protein product: CASSYWAGTSTDAQYF.